This T cell receptor (beta chain) appears in the sequencing data of a study of blood T cell repertoires in COVID-19. Whole-study context: Sites in the United States, Italy and Spain provided acute and convalescent COVID-19 samples. Sample material is recorded as cDNA or gDNA derived from T cells, B-cell-depleted T cells, or PBMCs.

Original processing methods: Estimated nucleated cell counts came from reference gene primer amplification. Sequenced by immunoSEQ multiplex PCR; TCRdb stores in-frame clones only, minus some. The V and J calls and clone size are taken from that table; D and trimming were inferred from the DNA. The sample gives approximately 90,000 clones, 70% to 85% of which show up once; under 15% is in the top ten. Trimming removed 4 bases from V and 4 bases from J, with 15 bases in between. Germline CDR1 MDHEN, CDR2 SYDVKM. The CDR3 spans 15 residues. This clonotype was sampled from a human donor in a cohort sampled during active COVID-19. The sequencing input was peripheral blood. The chain employs TRBV28 and TRBJ2-3; maybe TRBD2 (5 bases). The CDR3 sequence: CASSWMRESADTQYF. The CDR3 bases are TGTGCCAGCAGTTGGATGAGGGAGTCCGCAGATACGCAGTATTTT.